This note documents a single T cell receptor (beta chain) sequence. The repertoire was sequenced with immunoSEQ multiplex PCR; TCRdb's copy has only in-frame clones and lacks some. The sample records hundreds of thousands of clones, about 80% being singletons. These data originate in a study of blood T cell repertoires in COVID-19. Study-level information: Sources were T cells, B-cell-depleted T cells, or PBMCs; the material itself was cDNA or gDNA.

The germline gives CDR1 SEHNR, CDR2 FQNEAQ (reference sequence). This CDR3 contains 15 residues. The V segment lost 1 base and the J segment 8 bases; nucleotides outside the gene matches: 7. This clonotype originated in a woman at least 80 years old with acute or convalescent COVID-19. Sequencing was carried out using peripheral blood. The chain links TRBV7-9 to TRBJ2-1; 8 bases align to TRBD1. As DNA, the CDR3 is TGTGCCAGCAGCTTAGGACAGGGGTTGGGTCATGAGCAGTTCTTC. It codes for CASSLGQGLGHEQFF.